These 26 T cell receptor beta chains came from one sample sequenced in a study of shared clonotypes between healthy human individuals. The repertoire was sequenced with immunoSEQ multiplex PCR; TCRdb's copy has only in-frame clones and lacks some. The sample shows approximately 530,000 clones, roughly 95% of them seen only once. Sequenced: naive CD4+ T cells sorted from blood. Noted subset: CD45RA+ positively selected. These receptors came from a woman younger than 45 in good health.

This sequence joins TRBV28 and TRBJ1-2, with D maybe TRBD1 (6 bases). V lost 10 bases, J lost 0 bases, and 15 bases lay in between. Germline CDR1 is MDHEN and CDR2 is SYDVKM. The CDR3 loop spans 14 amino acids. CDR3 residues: CATLRDTTNYGYTF. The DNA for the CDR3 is TGTGCCACACTGCGGGACACTACTAACTATGGCTACACCTTC.

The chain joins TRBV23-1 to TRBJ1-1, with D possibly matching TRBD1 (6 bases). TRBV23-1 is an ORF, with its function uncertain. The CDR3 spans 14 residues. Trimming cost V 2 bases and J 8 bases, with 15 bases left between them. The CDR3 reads CASSQTRSGQEAFF. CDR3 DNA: TGCGCCAGCAGTCAAACCCGATCAGGACAGGAAGCTTTCTTT.

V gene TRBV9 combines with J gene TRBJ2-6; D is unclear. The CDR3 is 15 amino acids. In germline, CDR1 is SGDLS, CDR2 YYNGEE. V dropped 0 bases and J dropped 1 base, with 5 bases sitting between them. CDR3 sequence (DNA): TGTGCCAGCAGCGTAGAAGGGTCTGGGGCCAACGTCCTGACTTTC. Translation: CASSVEGSGANVLTF.

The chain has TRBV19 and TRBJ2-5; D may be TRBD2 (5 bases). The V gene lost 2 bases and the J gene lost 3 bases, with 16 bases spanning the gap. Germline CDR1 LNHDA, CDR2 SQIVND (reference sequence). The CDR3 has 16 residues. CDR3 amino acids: CASSIWGAERKETQYF. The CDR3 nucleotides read TGTGCCAGTAGTATATGGGGAGCCGAGAGAAAAGAGACCCAGTACTTC.

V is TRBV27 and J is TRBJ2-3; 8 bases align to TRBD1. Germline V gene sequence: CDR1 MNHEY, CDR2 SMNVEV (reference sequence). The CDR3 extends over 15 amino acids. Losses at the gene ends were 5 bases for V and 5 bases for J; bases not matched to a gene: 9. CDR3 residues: CASSMTGELVDTQYF. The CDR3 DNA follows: TGTGCCAGCAGTATGACAGGGGAATTAGTAGATACGCAGTATTTT.

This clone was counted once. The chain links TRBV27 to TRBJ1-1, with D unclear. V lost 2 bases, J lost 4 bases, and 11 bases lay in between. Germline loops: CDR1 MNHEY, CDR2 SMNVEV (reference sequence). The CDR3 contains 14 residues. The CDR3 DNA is TGTGCCAGCAGTTTAGTTGGTGTAGGCACTGAAGCTTTCTTT. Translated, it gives CASSLVGVGTEAFF.

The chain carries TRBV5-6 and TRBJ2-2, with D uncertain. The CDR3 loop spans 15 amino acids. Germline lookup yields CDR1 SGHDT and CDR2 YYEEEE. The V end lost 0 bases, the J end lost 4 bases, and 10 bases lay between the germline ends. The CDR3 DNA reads TGTGCCAGCAGCTTGGCCGGGTGGAGCACCGGGGAGCTGTTTTTT. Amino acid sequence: CASSLAGWSTGELFF.

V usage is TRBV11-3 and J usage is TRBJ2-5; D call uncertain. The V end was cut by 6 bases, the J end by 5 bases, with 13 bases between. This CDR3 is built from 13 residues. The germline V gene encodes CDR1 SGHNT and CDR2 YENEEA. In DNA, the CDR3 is TGTGCCAGCAGTCAAGACACATACGAGACCCAGTACTTC. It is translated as CASSQDTYETQYF.

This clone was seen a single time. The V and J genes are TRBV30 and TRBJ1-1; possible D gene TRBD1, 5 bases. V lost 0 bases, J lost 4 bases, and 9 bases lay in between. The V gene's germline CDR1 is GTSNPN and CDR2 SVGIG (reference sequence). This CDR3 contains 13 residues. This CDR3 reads CAWSVQEFTEAFF. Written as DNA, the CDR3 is TGTGCCTGGAGTGTACAGGAGTTCACTGAAGCTTTCTTT.

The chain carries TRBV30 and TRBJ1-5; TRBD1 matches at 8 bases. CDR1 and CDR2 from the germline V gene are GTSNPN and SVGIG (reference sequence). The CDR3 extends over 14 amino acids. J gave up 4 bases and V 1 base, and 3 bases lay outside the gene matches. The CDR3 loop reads CAWSGTGLNQPQHF. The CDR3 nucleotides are TGTGCCTGGAGTGGGACAGGGCTAAATCAGCCCCAGCATTTT.

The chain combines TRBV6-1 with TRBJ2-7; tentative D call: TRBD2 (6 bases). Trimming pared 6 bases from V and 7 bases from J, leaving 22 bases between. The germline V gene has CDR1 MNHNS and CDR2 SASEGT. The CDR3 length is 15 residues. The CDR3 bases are TGTGCCAGCAGGGGAACGGGACTCCGCCCACTGGAGCAGTACTTC. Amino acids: CASRGTGLRPLEQYF.

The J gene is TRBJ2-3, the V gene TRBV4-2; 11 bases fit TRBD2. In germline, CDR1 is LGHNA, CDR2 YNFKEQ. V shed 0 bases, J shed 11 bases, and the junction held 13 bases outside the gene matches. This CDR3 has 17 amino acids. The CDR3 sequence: CASSQDLRTSGRSWQYF. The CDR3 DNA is TGTGCCAGCAGCCAAGATCTAAGAACTAGCGGGAGAAGTTGGCAGTATTTT.

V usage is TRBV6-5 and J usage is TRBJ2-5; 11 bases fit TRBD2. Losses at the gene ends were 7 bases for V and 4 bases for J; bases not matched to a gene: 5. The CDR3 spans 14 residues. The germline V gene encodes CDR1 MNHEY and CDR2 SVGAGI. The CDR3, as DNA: TGTGCCAGCACCCCTCTAGCGGGAGGAGAGACCCAGTACTTC. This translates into CASTPLAGGETQYF.

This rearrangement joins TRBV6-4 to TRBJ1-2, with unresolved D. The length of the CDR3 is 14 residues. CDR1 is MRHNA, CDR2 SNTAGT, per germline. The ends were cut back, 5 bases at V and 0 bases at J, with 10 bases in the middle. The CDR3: CASSKTGTNYGYTF. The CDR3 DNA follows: TGTGCCAGCAGTAAAACGGGAACTAACTATGGCTACACCTTC.

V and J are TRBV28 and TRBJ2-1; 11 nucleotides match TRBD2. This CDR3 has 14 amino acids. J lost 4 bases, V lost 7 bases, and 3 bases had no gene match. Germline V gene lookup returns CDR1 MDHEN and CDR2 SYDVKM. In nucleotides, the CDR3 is TGTGCCAGCAAGGGGACTAGCGGTTACAATGAGCAGTTCTTC. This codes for CASKGTSGYNEQFF.

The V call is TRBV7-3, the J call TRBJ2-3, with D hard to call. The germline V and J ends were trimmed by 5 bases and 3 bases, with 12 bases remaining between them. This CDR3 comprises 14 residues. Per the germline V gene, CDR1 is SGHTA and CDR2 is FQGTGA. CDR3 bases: TGTGCCAGCAGCCCACGGGCTAGTACAGATACGCAGTATTTT. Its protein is CASSPRASTDTQYF.

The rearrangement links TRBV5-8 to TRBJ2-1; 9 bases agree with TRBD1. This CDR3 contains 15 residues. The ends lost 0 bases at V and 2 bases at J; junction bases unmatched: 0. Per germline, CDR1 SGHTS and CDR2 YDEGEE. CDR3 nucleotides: TGTGCCAGCAGCTTGGGGGACAGGGCCTACAATGAGCAGTTCTTC. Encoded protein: CASSLGDRAYNEQFF.

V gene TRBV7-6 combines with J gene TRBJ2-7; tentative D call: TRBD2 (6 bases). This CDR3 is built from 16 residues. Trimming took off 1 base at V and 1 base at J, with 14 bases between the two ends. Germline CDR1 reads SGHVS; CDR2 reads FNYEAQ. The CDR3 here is CASSLDPGLLSYEQYF. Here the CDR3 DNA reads TGTGCCAGCAGCTTAGACCCGGGACTGCTATCCTACGAGCAGTACTTC.

The CDR3 loop is CASRTSGIWDEQFF. CDR3 nucleotide sequence: TGTGCCAGCAGAACTAGCGGGATATGGGATGAGCAGTTCTTC. The chain recombines TRBV27 with TRBJ2-1; 10 bases fit TRBD2. The trim removed 6 bases at V and 8 bases at J, leaving 7 bases unmatched. CDR3 length: 14 amino acids. Germline assignment: CDR1 MNHEY and CDR2 SMNVEV (reference sequence).

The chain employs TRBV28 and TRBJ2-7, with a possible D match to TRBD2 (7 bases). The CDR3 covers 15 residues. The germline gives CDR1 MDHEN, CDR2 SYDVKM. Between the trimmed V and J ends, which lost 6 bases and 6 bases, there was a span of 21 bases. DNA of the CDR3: TGTGCCAGCAGGGGGGGGCTGGCGGGATTCTCCGAGCAGTACTTC. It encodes CASRGGLAGFSEQYF.

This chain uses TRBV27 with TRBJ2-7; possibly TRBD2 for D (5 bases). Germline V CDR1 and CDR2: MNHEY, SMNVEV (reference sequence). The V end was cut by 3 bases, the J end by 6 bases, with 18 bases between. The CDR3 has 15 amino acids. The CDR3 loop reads CASSFLAGNRVEQYF. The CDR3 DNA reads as TGTGCCAGCAGTTTTCTAGCTGGGAACCGCGTCGAGCAGTACTTC.

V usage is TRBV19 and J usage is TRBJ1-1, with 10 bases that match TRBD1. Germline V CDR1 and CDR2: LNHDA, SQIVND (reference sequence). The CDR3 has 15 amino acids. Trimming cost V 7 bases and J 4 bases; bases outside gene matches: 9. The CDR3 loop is CASTGTGAASTEAFF. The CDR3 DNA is TGTGCCAGTACAGGGACAGGGGCCGCCTCCACTGAAGCTTTCTTT. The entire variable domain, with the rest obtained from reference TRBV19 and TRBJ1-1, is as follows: DGGITQSPKYLFRKEGQNVTLSCEQNLNHDAMYWYRQDPGQGLRLIYYSQIVNDFQKGDIAEGYSVSREKKESFPLTVTSAQKNPTAFYLCASTGTGAASTEAFFGQGTRLTVV.

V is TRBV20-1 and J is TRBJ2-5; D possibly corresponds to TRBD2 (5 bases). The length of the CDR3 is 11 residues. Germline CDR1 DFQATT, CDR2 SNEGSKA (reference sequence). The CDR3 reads CRATGQETQYF. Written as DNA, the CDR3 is TGCAGGGCGACGGGACAAGAGACCCAGTACTTC.

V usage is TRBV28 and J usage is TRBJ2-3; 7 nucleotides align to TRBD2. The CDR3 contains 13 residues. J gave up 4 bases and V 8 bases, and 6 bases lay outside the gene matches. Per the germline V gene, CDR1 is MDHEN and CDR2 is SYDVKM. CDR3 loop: CASGRERPDTQYF. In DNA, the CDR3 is TGTGCCAGCGGGCGGGAGCGCCCAGATACGCAGTATTTT.

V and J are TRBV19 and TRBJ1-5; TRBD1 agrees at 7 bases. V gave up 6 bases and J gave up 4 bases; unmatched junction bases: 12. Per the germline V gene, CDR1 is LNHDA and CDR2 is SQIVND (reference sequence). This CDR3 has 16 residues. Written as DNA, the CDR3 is TGTGCCAGTAGGACCCAGACAGGGATCTTGAATCAGCCCCAGCATTTT. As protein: CASRTQTGILNQPQHF.

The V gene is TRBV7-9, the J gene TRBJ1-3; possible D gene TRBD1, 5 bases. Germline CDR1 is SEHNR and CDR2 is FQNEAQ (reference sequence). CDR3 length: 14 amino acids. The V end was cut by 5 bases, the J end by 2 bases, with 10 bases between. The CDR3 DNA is TGTGCCAGCAGCCGGGGGACCGCTGGAAACACCATATATTTT. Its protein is CASSRGTAGNTIYF.